The next 7 T cell receptor beta chains were all read from a single sample in a study of CXCR3-negative and CXCR3-positive naive CD8 T cells. Their cognate antigens are unknown. It was by 5' RACE with UMI labels that the TRB cDNA libraries were prepared. From its re-call of the 5' RACE reads, TCRdb lists each CDR3 protein once, without DNA. In total, the table holds 120,000 to 150,000 distinct CDR3 sequences. Study outcomes and limitations: Naive cells that were CXCR3-positive had more hydrophobic TRB CDR3s (compared with CXCR3-negative naive cells).

Source material: naive CXCR3+ CD8+ T cells from blood. Subset indicated: CD45RO-CCR7+CD27+CD95- naive CD8+ T cells expressing CXCR3 (TNR3+). The source is a human donor in good health. Some clones in this sample may be carry-over from other donors' samples.

This sequence joins TRBV7-6 and TRBJ2-1. Germline values: CDR1 SGHVS, CDR2 FNYEAQ. The CDR3 has 13 amino acids. CDR3 sequence: CASQGELRNEQFF. Looking up the rest from reference TRBV7-6 and TRBJ2-1 gives the full variable domain: GAGVSQSPRYKVTKRGQDVALRCDPISGHVSLYWYRQALGQGPEFLTYFNYEAQQDKSGLPNDRFSAERPEGSISTLTIQRTEQRDSAMYRCASQGELRNEQFFGPGTRLTVL.

The chain employs TRBV2 and TRBJ2-1; TCRdb proposes TRBD2, but this gene call is untestable without DNA. The germline gives CDR1 SNHLY, CDR2 FYNNEI. The CDR3 has 15 amino acids. CDR3 loop: CASSERLPPGNEQFF.

The chain recombines TRBV6-6 with TRBJ2-5; the D call from TCRdb, TRBD1, cannot be confirmed without DNA. The CDR3 length is 14 residues. The V gene's germline CDR1 is MNHNY and CDR2 SVGAGI (reference sequence). CDR3: CASSYEGVGETQYF.

The chain recombines TRBV4-1 with TRBJ2-7; the D call of TRBD1 rests on TCRdb alone, since no DNA is present to check it. Looked up from germline, CDR1 is MGHRA and CDR2 is YSYEKL. CDR3 length: 15 residues. The CDR3 loop is CASSQGVDRLYEQYF.

J is TRBJ2-7 and V is TRBV7-6; TCRdb proposes TRBD1, but this gene call is untestable without DNA. Germline V gene lookup returns CDR1 SGHVS and CDR2 FNYEAQ. This CDR3 spans 15 amino acids. This CDR3 is CASSLEGTGNYEQYF.

V gene TRBV30 combines with J gene TRBJ2-7; the TRBD1 assignment by TCRdb is unverifiable without DNA. CDR1 and CDR2 from the germline V gene are GTSNPN and SVGIG (reference sequence). This CDR3 spans 14 amino acids. The CDR3 loop reads CAWSPGTGNYEQYF.

The V call is TRBV6-5, the J call TRBJ2-7; the D gene TCRdb calls, TRBD2, cannot be checked with no DNA. This CDR3 comprises 13 residues. Germline V lookup: CDR1 MNHEY, CDR2 SVGAGI. The CDR3 region is CASRLTSLNEQYF.